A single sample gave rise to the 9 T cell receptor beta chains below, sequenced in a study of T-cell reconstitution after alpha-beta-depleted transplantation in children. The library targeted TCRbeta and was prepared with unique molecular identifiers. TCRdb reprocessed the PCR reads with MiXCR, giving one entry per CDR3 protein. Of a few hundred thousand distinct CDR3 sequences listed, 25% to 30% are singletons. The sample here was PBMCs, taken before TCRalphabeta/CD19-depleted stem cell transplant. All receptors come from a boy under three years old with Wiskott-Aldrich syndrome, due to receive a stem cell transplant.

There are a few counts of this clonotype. The CDR3 DNA follows: TGTGCCAGCAGCCAAGGGGGTGGCAGGGTTTCGGGCGAGCAGTACTTC. Protein product: CASSQGGGRVSGEQYF. The chain uses TRBV14 and TRBJ2-7; possible D gene TRBD1, 5 bases. This CDR3 comprises 16 residues. Germline V gene lookup returns CDR1 SGHDN and CDR2 FVKESK. Deletions cut 1 base from V and 6 bases from J, with 19 bases between.

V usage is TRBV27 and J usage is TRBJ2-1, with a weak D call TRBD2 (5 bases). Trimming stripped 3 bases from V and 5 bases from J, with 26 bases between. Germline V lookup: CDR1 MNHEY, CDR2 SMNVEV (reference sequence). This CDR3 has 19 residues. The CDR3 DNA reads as TGTGCCAGCAGTTTTTATTTCCTCCAAAATCGCTGGGAGAACAATGAGCAGTTCTTC. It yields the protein CASSFYFLQNRWENNEQFF.

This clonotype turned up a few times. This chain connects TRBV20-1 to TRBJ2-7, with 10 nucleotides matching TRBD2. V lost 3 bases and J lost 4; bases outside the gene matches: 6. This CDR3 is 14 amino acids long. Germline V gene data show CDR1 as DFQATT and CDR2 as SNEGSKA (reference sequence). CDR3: CSARGLANVYEQYF. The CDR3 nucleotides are TGCAGTGCTAGGGGACTAGCGAACGTGTACGAGCAGTACTTC.

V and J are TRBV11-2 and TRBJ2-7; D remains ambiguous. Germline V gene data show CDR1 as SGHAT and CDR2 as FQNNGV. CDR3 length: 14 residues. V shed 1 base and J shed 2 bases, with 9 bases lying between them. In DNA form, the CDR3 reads TGTGCCAGCAGCTTAGCCGGCCAACCCTACGAGCAGTACTTC. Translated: CASSLAGQPYEQYF.

CDR3 residues: CASSTRDRGVNEQYF. The CDR3 DNA sequence: TGTGCCAGCAGTACCCGGGACAGGGGTGTCAACGAGCAGTACTTC. The gene calls are TRBV6-1 and TRBJ2-7, with 10 bases aligning to TRBD1. V lost 5 bases, J lost 5 bases, and 9 bases stayed unmatched. The CDR3 contains 15 residues. CDR1 and CDR2 from the germline V gene are MNHNS and SASEGT.

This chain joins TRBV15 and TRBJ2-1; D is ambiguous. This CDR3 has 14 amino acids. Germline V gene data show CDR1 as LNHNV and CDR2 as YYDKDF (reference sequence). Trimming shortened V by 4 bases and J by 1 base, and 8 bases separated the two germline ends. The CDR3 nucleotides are TGTGCCACCAGCACGGTATCTTCCTACAATGAGCAGTTCTTC. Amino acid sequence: CATSTVSSYNEQFF.

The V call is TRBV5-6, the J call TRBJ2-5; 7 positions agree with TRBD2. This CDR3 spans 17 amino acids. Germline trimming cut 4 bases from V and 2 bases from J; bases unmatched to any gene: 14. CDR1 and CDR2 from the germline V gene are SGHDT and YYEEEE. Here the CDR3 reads CASSLGGSGTLQETQYF. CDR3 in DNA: TGTGCCAGCAGCCTCGGAGGGAGCGGGACCCTGCAAGAGACCCAGTACTTC.

The CDR3 nucleotides are TGTGCCAGCAGCCCGTTAGCGGGAGGGGTCTCCGCCACAGATACGCAGTATTTT. It yields the protein CASSPLAGGVSATDTQYF. The V gene is TRBV7-3, the J gene TRBJ2-3, with 11 bases aligning to TRBD2. This CDR3 is 18 amino acids long. The J segment lost 2 bases and the V segment lost 5 bases, leaving 12 bases of the junction unmatched. CDR1 and CDR2 (germline): SGHTA, FQGTGA.

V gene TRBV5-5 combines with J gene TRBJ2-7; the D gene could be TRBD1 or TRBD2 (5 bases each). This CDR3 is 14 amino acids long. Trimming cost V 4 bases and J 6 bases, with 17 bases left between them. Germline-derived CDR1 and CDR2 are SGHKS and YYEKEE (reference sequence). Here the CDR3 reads CASSVTGAPTEQYF. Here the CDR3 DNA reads TGTGCCAGCAGCGTTACCGGGGCGCCGACCGAGCAGTACTTC.